This T cell receptor (beta chain) derives from a study of CD4 T cells in relation to SARS-CoV-2 and coronaviruses. Germline lookup yields CDR1 MGHRA and CDR2 YSYEKL. There are 15 residues in the CDR3. The V end lost 1 base, the J end lost 4 bases, and 14 bases lay between the germline ends. TCRdb's copy holds only in-frame clones and misses some; the assay was immunoSEQ multiplex PCR. Found here are tens of thousands of clones, roughly 94% of them singletons; the top ten hold 0.3% to 0.45%. The chain has TRBV4-1 and TRBJ2-7; D is ambiguous. Input material: naive CD4+ T cells from PBMCs. As for subset: naive CD4+ T cells isolated by negative enrichment. The clonotype comes from an adult with COVID-19. CDR3 sequence reads: CASSQGVGRMYEQYF. The CDR3 bases are TGCGCCAGCAGCCAAGGTGTCGGCCGTATGTACGAGCAGTACTTC.